This T cell receptor beta chain was sequenced for a study of shared T cell receptors in the human thymus. This CDR3 comprises 13 residues. Trimming cost V 9 bases and J 3 bases, with 13 bases left between them. Per germline, CDR1 SEHNR and CDR2 FQNEAQ (reference sequence). Here immunoSEQ multiplex PCR was the method, and the copy in TCRdb shows in-frame clones only, minus some. The table has a few hundred thousand clones, just under 95% seen once. This chain links TRBV7-9 with TRBJ2-3; D uncertain. Material for sequencing was thymocytes. The receptor's source is a human donor. The CDR3 DNA follows: TGTGCCAGTAAGAGAACGTCAACAGATACGCAGTATTTT. It yields the protein CASKRTSTDTQYF.